This T cell receptor (beta chain) emerged from a study of T cells in Graves' hyperthyroidism and ophthalmopathy. This CDR3 spans 16 amino acids. In germline, CDR1 is MNHEY, CDR2 SVGAGI. V lost 0 bases and J lost 3, with 15 bases in between. Regions amplified from RNA transcripts were the TCR beta CDR3 regions. An initial round of RT-PCR targeting the TCR CDR3 relied on the HTBI primer set. TCRdb recomputed calls from the multiplex PCR reads with MiXCR, one row per CDR3 protein. The sample has approximately 380,000 distinct CDR3 sequences; about 18% are singletons. This sequence joins TRBV6-5 and TRBJ2-7; tentative D call: TRBD1 (6 bases). The material sequenced was blood. The source is a man between 18 and 35 years old with Graves' ophthalmopathy. In DNA form, the CDR3 reads TGTGCCAGCAGTTACTCGTGGTCACAGGGAAGCTACGAGCAGTACTTC. Translated, it gives CASSYSWSQGSYEQYF.